The next 26 T cell receptor beta chains were all read from a single sample in a study of T cells in Graves' hyperthyroidism and ophthalmopathy. Researchers took RNA transcripts and amplified the TCR beta CDR3 regions from them. The study used the HTBI primer set for a first-round RT-PCR of the TCR CDR3. TCRdb passed the multiplex PCR reads through MiXCR, listing each CDR3 protein once. The data hold hundreds of thousands of distinct CDR3 sequences, with about 14% observed a single time. The sequenced sample was blood. The receptors were gathered from a woman between 18 and 29 years old with Graves' hyperthyroidism.

This CDR3 is CASMSGEQDTQYF. For the CDR3, the DNA is TGTGCCAGCATGTCGGGAGAACAAGATACGCAGTATTTT. The rearrangement joins TRBV6-2 or TRBV6-3 to TRBJ2-3; D might be TRBD2 (6 bases). Germline values: CDR1 MNHEY, CDR2 SVGEGT. This CDR3 region has 13 residues. Between the trimmed V and J ends, which lost 7 bases and 5 bases, there was a span of 13 bases.

With regard to this clonotype: At one end, the junction sequence differs from germline, possibly due to a read error. The V gene is TRBV10-3, the J gene TRBJ2-3, with 14 bases identical to TRBD2. The germline CDR1 and CDR2 sequences are ENHRY and SYGVKD. The CDR3 runs 16 residues. This chain's CDR3 is CAISPTSGRVTGTQYF. CDR3 nucleotides: TGTGCCATCAGTCCGACTAGCGGGAGGGTCACAGGTACGCAGTATTTT.

This clonotype has just a few counts. The rearrangement joins TRBV10-3 to TRBJ1-1; the D gene is possibly TRBD1 (5 bases). The V and J ends lost 2 bases and 1 base respectively, with 14 bases between them. Germline V gives CDR1 ENHRY, CDR2 SYGVKD. The CDR3 extends over 16 amino acids. The DNA for the CDR3 is TGTGCCATCAGTGAGACCCCCGGTGGGACGAACACTGAAGCTTTCTTT. Protein sequence: CAISETPGGTNTEAFF.

The chain couples TRBV2 to TRBJ2-2, with unresolved D. Germline V gene sequence: CDR1 SNHLY, CDR2 FYNNEI. The CDR3 runs to 15 residues. V shed 1 base and J shed 3 bases, with 9 bases lying between them. Here the CDR3 DNA reads TGTGCCAGCAGTGAAGATGGCAGCCACACCGGGGAGCTGTTTTTT. Translation: CASSEDGSHTGELFF.

This clonotype has a handful of counts. CDR3 amino acids: CSARPPMYEGDRYSNQPQHF. The DNA for the CDR3 is TGCAGTGCTAGACCTCCGATGTATGAAGGGGACAGGTATAGCAATCAGCCCCAGCATTTT. The V and J genes are TRBV20-1 and TRBJ1-5; 8 nucleotides agree with TRBD1. Germline trimming cut 2 bases from V and 0 bases from J; bases unmatched to any gene: 18. The CDR3 has 20 amino acids. CDR1 and CDR2 (germline): DFQATT, SNEGSKA (reference sequence).

There are many counts of this clonotype. V gene TRBV24-1 combines with J gene TRBJ2-1; D is ambiguous. CDR3 length: 14 amino acids. CDR1 KGHDR and CDR2 SFDVKD come from the germline V gene. The germline V and J ends were trimmed by 3 bases and 9 bases, with 14 bases remaining between them. CDR3 nucleotide sequence: TGTGCCACCAGTGATCCGTCGGAGCTGGGTGAGCAGTTCTTC. The encoded protein is CATSDPSELGEQFF.

This clonotype appeared a few times. The CDR3 DNA reads as TGTGCCAGCAGCCAAGAGTCCGCGGGGGCGGTGGAGCAGTACTTC. It encodes CASSQESAGAVEQYF. The V gene is TRBV3-1, the J gene TRBJ2-7; D is perhaps TRBD2 (7 bases). Germline V gene data show CDR1 as LGHDT and CDR2 as YNNKEL (reference sequence). The V end lost 0 bases, the J end lost 7 bases, and 16 bases lay between the germline ends. The CDR3 covers 15 residues.

The rearrangement links TRBV6-1 to TRBJ2-1; D is ambiguous. V was pared by 5 bases and J by 10 bases, with 24 bases between. CDR3 size: 16 residues. CDR1 is MNHNS, CDR2 SASEGT, per germline. CDR3 residues: CASSPSALPENKEQFF. Written as DNA, the CDR3 is TGTGCCAGCAGTCCCAGTGCGCTACCCGAAAATAAAGAGCAGTTCTTC.

In the case of this clonotype: One junction end does not reproduce the germline sequence, and a read error may be involved. The rearrangement uses TRBV6-5 and TRBJ1-6, with a weak D call TRBD1 (5 bases). The germline CDR1 and CDR2 sequences are MNHEY and SVGAGI. This CDR3 is built from 18 residues. The CDR3 DNA reads as TGTGCCAGCAGTTACACCGACCCAGGGAGCTCCTATAATTCACCCCGCCACTTT. Translation gives CASSYTDPGSSYNSPRHF.

There are a few counts of this clonotype. V usage is TRBV12-3 or TRBV12-4 and J usage is TRBJ2-1, with no clear D. The V gene lost 3 bases and the J gene lost 6 bases, with 9 bases spanning the gap. The CDR3 covers 13 residues. CDR3 coding DNA: TGTGCCAGCAGTTTCGTGGTAGGCAATGAGCAGTTCTTC. It codes for CASSFVVGNEQFF.

This chain joins TRBV19 and TRBJ2-7; D is unclear. V was clipped by 4 bases and J by 7 bases, with 11 bases between them. The CDR3 is made up of 12 amino acids. Germline V lookup: CDR1 LNHDA, CDR2 SQIVND (reference sequence). CDR3 region: CASSSRLGEQYF. The CDR3 region has the DNA TGTGCCAGTAGTAGCCGTTTAGGGGAGCAGTACTTC.

This clonotype was picked up a small number of times. The rearrangement joins TRBV27 to TRBJ2-5; 9 bases fit TRBD2. The CDR3 contains 15 residues. V dropped 6 bases and J dropped 3; count of bases not matched to a gene: 8. Germline V gene lookup returns CDR1 MNHEY and CDR2 SMNVEV (reference sequence). The DNA of the CDR3 is TGTGCCAGCAGCCAGCGGCTAGCGGGAAAAGAGACCCAGTACTTC. It translates to CASSQRLAGKETQYF.

The chain joins TRBV7-6 to TRBJ2-3, with D tentatively TRBD1 (6 bases). The CDR3 runs to 14 residues. Germline CDR1 is SGHVS and CDR2 is FNYEAQ. Trimming cost V 7 bases and J 5 bases, with 16 bases left between them. The CDR3 region is CASTQGGIGDTQYF. The DNA for the CDR3 is TGTGCCAGCACCCAAGGGGGAATAGGAGATACGCAGTATTTT.

This clonotype was counted many times. The V call is TRBV5-1, the J call TRBJ2-1, with D unresolved. V was cut by 3 bases and J by 12 bases, with 16 bases left in between. There are 13 residues in the CDR3. The germline gives CDR1 SGHRS, CDR2 YFSETQ. In DNA, the CDR3 is TGCGCCAGCAGCTCCCCATTAGGCGGCGGGCAGTTCTTC. Translated, it gives CASSSPLGGGQFF.

The CDR3 here is CASSLLGEGEDTQYF. Written as DNA, the CDR3 is TGTGCCAGCAGCTTACTGGGGGAGGGTGAAGATACGCAGTATTTT. The chain joins TRBV7-6 to TRBJ2-3; TRBD2 agrees at 7 bases. Germline values: CDR1 SGHVS, CDR2 FNYEAQ. The CDR3 runs 15 residues. Trimming at V came to 2 bases and at J to 5 bases, leaving 7 bases not matched to a gene.

This clonotype was seen more than once but under ten times. This sequence joins TRBV6-1 and TRBJ2-1; 8 nucleotides align to TRBD1. The CDR3 covers 14 residues. The J segment lost 1 base and the V segment lost 7 bases, leaving 3 bases of the junction unmatched. Germline values: CDR1 MNHNS, CDR2 SASEGT. The CDR3 region is CASIRDRSYNEQFF. CDR3 nucleotides: TGTGCCAGCATTAGGGACAGGTCCTACAATGAGCAGTTCTTC.

This chain connects TRBV19 to TRBJ1-2; D possibly corresponds to TRBD1 (5 bases). In germline, CDR1 is LNHDA, CDR2 SQIVND (reference sequence). This CDR3 has 15 residues. The V and J ends lost 1 base and 4 bases respectively, with 13 bases between them. The CDR3, as DNA: TGTGCCAGTAGTATAGCTCTGGGGCGAGGCTATGGCTACACCTTC. It encodes CASSIALGRGYGYTF. The whole variable domain, remainder taken from reference TRBV19 and TRBJ1-2, is DGGITQSPKYLFRKEGQNVTLSCEQNLNHDAMYWYRQDPGQGLRLIYYSQIVNDFQKGDIAEGYSVSREKKESFPLTVTSAQKNPTAFYLCASSIALGRGYGYTFGSGTRLTVV.

This clonotype was seen ten or more times. V usage is TRBV15 and J usage is TRBJ2-1; D perhaps matches TRBD2 (5 bases). V lost 1 base and J 0 bases, leaving 19 bases between the germline ends. In germline, CDR1 is LNHNV, CDR2 YYDKDF (reference sequence). This CDR3 is built from 19 residues. In DNA form, the CDR3 reads TGTGCCACCAGCAGAGGGTCGCGGGCAAAACAAATCTCCTACAATGAGCAGTTCTTC. Translation: CATSRGSRAKQISYNEQFF.

The V gene is TRBV7-9, the J gene TRBJ2-3; TRBD1 might be the D (6 bases). This CDR3 comprises 14 residues. CDR1 and CDR2 (germline): SEHNR, FQNEAQ (reference sequence). V lost 2 bases and J 6 bases, leaving 12 bases between the germline ends. The DNA of the CDR3 is TGTGCCAGCAGCTTACGGACAGTCCCCGATACGCAGTATTTT. Protein: CASSLRTVPDTQYF.

This sequence joins TRBV10-3 and TRBJ2-4; a weak D match, TRBD1 (6 bases). V lost 10 bases, J lost 0 bases, and 28 bases lay in between. Germline-derived CDR1 and CDR2 are ENHRY and SYGVKD. The CDR3 consists of 19 residues. DNA for the CDR3: TGTGCCACCTCCCCCCGGGCAGGGGACGTATTACTAGCCAAAAACATTCAGTACTTC. It codes for CATSPRAGDVLLAKNIQYF.

The table lists this clonotype with a few counts. The rearrangement links TRBV28 to TRBJ2-2; TRBD2 agrees at 8 bases. CDR1 is MDHEN and CDR2 is SYDVKM in the germline V gene. J was trimmed by 4 bases and V by 7 bases; bases with no gene match: 8. This CDR3 contains 15 residues. The CDR3: CASKISGESTGELFF. In DNA form, the CDR3 reads TGTGCCAGCAAAATTAGCGGGGAAAGCACCGGGGAGCTGTTTTTT.

This clonotype has a count of ten or more. V gene TRBV20-1 combines with J gene TRBJ1-2; possible D gene TRBD1, 6 bases. V dropped 3 bases and J dropped 3 bases, with 11 bases sitting between them. The CDR3 consists of 13 residues. Germline CDR1 DFQATT, CDR2 SNEGSKA (reference sequence). For the CDR3, the DNA is TGCAGTGCTAGTGCGGGGGGCGACTATGGCTACACCTTC. Translating it yields CSASAGGDYGYTF.

The chain combines TRBV4-3 with TRBJ1-1; D is uncertain. V lost 1 base to trimming and J lost 3 bases, with 12 bases between them. Germline loops: CDR1 LGHNA, CDR2 YSLEER. The CDR3 runs to 15 residues. In DNA form, the CDR3 reads TGCGCCAGCAGCCAAGGGCCAGCGGCGGACACTGAAGCTTTCTTT. It encodes CASSQGPAADTEAFF.

Many counts were recorded for this clonotype. The chain is built from TRBV2 and TRBJ2-3, with TRBD1 matching over 9 bases. CDR1 is SNHLY and CDR2 is FYNNEI in the germline V gene. J gave up 3 bases and V 5 bases, and 6 bases lay outside the gene matches. The CDR3 consists of 15 residues. CDR3 DNA sequence: TGTGCCAGCAGTTTTGGGACAGGGTTGACAGATACGCAGTATTTT. It encodes CASSFGTGLTDTQYF.

This clonotype was seen a handful of times. The chain links TRBV20-1 to TRBJ2-7; 10 bases map to TRBD2. This CDR3 is built from 13 residues. V trimming: 5 bases; J trimming: 6 bases; junction bases outside the gene matches: 7. Germline V lookup: CDR1 DFQATT, CDR2 SNEGSKA (reference sequence). CDR3 bases: TGCAGTGCTTTAACGAGACTAGCGGGCGAGCAGTACTTC. Its translation is CSALTRLAGEQYF.

As for this clonotype: The missing conserved phenylalanine or tryptophan at the end of this CDR3 makes a read error likely. V usage is TRBV7-3 and J usage is TRBJ2-1, with 9 bases lining up with TRBD1. CDR3 length equals 15 residues. CDR1 and CDR2 (germline): SGHTA, FQGTGA. Trimming at V came to 5 bases and at J to 7 bases, leaving 9 bases not matched to a gene. The CDR3 sequence is CASSLTPGQGNEQFL. CDR3 DNA sequence: TGTGCCAGCAGCCTTACCCCCGGACAGGGGAATGAGCAGTTCCTC.